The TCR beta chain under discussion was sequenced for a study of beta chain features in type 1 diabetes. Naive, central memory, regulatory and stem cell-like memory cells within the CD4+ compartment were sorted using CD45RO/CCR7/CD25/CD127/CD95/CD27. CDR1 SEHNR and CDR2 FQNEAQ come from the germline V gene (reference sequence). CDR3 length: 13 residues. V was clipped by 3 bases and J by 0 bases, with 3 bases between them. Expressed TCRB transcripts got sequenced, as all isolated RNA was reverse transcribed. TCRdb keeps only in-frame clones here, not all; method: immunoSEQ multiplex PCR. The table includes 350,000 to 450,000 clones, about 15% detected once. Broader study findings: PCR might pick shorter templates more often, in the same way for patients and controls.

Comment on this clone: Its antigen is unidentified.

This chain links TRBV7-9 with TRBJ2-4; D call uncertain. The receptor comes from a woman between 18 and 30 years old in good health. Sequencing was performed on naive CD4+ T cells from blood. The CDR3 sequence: CASSFLAKNIQYF. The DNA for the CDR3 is TGTGCCAGCAGCTTCCTAGCCAAAAACATTCAGTACTTC.